The next 24 T cell receptor beta chains were all read from a single sample in a study of T-cell memory formation after mild COVID-19. TCRdb fed the 5' RACE reads into MiXCR, producing one record per CDR3 protein. The table includes a few hundred thousand distinct CDR3 sequences, 16% detected once. Sequencing was carried out using PBMCs or a T cell subset sorted from them (not recorded which). The receptors here all came from a young man who had mild COVID-19 (a few samples of this study predate the infection). Cell type and time point are not known.

J is TRBJ1-5 and V is TRBV20-1; D is perhaps TRBD1 (5 bases). CDR1 and CDR2 from the germline V gene are DFQATT and SNEGSKA (reference sequence). This CDR3 has 13 residues. Trimming removed 3 bases at V and 3 bases at J, with 9 bases between. The CDR3 sequence is CSARRDPNQPQHF. The DNA for the CDR3 is TGCAGTGCTAGGAGGGACCCCAATCAGCCCCAGCATTTT.

In this sample, this clonotype turned up many times. This chain joins TRBV3-1 and TRBJ1-2, with TRBD1 as a possible D gene (5 bases). The CDR3 is 12 residues long. CDR1 and CDR2 from the germline V gene are LGHDT and YNNKEL (reference sequence). The V end was cut by 1 base, the J end by 8 bases, with 8 bases between. CDR3 sequence: CASSQGGEGYTF. The CDR3 DNA is TGTGCCAGCAGCCAAGGAGGGGAAGGCTACACCTTC.

The sample holds a few counts of this clonotype. The chain recombines TRBV10-3 with TRBJ1-1, with D possibly being TRBD1 (6 bases). V was trimmed by 6 bases and J by 1 base, leaving 15 bases between them. CDR1 and CDR2 from the germline V gene are ENHRY and SYGVKD. The CDR3 has 15 amino acids. CDR3: CAISGTRSGNTEAFF. The CDR3 DNA follows: TGTGCCATCAGCGGGACACGTAGTGGGAACACTGAAGCTTTCTTT.

V and J are TRBV2 and TRBJ1-5; a possible D gene is TRBD1 (5 bases). The CDR3 covers 17 residues. The germline CDR1 and CDR2 sequences are SNHLY and FYNNEI. Trimming shortened V by 7 bases and J by 0 bases, and 19 bases separated the two germline ends. This CDR3 is CASTTGTGTYSNQPQHF. The CDR3 DNA follows: TGTGCCAGCACCACGGGGACGGGAACTTATAGCAATCAGCCCCAGCATTTT.

V and J are TRBV7-9 and TRBJ1-1, with a possible D match to TRBD1 (5 bases). V lost 5 bases to trimming and J lost 1 base, with 14 bases between them. The germline V gene encodes CDR1 SEHNR and CDR2 FQNEAQ (reference sequence). CDR3 length equals 15 residues. CDR3 in DNA: TGTGCCAGCAGCCCTGTTGATGGGGGGAACACTGAAGCTTTCTTT. It codes for CASSPVDGGNTEAFF.

This clonotype was counted between two and nine times. The chain links TRBV12-3 or TRBV12-4 to TRBJ1-5; D not resolved. The V gene lost 4 bases and the J gene lost 0 bases, with 7 bases spanning the gap. This CDR3 is 14 amino acids long. This CDR3 reads CASSWRNSNQPQHF. CDR3 DNA: TGTGCCAGCAGTTGGAGGAATAGCAATCAGCCCCAGCATTTT.

This clonotype was counted many times. The rearrangement links TRBV6-6 to TRBJ2-5, with a tentative D call TRBD1 (5 bases). This CDR3 is built from 14 residues. Trimming stripped 0 bases from V and 1 base from J, with 6 bases between. Germline values: CDR1 MNHNY, CDR2 SVGAGI (reference sequence). DNA of the CDR3: TGTGCCAGCAGTTACTCGACAGCCCAAGAGACCCAGTACTTC. Residues: CASSYSTAQETQYF.

This chain joins TRBV5-1 and TRBJ2-3; 7 bases agree with TRBD1. V dropped 0 bases and J dropped 3; count of bases not matched to a gene: 1. The germline gives CDR1 SGHRS, CDR2 YFSETQ. This CDR3 region has 14 residues. CDR3 loop: CASSLEQGTDTQYF. CDR3 DNA: TGCGCCAGCAGCTTGGAACAGGGGACAGATACGCAGTATTTT.

The chain links TRBV10-3 to TRBJ1-1, with 9 bases aligning to TRBD1. Germline CDR1 reads ENHRY; CDR2 reads SYGVKD. The CDR3 sequence is 13 residues long. Unmatched junction bases numbered 9, after V lost 11 bases and J lost 5 bases. As DNA, the CDR3 is TGTGCCGTCGCGGGACAGGGAGGGACTGAAGCTTTCTTT. It translates to CAVAGQGGTEAFF.

This rearrangement joins TRBV5-5 to TRBJ2-7; 7 bases match TRBD1. V lost 3 bases and J lost 5; bases outside the gene matches: 5. Germline CDR1 is SGHKS and CDR2 is YYEKEE (reference sequence). CDR3 length equals 13 residues. As DNA, the CDR3 is TGTGCCAGCAGCTGGAACAGGGGCCACGAGCAGTACGTC. This encodes CASSWNRGHEQYV.

This clonotype has only a few counts. The rearrangement links TRBV5-6 to TRBJ1-2; D unclear. The CDR3 is 14 residues long. V dropped 3 bases and J dropped 4 bases, with 13 bases sitting between them. Germline values: CDR1 SGHDT, CDR2 YYEEEE. In DNA form, the CDR3 reads TGTGCCAGCAGCTATGAGGAGGAGCTCTATGGCTACACCTTC. This translates into CASSYEEELYGYTF.

The chain couples TRBV20-1 to TRBJ2-6, with 7 bases that match TRBD1. CDR3 size: 14 residues. J was trimmed by 3 bases and V by 5 bases; bases with no gene match: 4. Germline CDR1 is DFQATT and CDR2 is SNEGSKA (reference sequence). CDR3 sequence reads: CSAATGSGANVLTF. The CDR3 DNA sequence: TGCAGTGCTGCGACAGGGAGTGGGGCCAACGTCCTGACTTTC.

This sequence joins TRBV27 and TRBJ2-2; 8 bases match TRBD1. This CDR3 spans 14 amino acids. The ends lost 6 bases at V and 7 bases at J; junction bases unmatched: 7. The germline gives CDR1 MNHEY, CDR2 SMNVEV (reference sequence). The CDR3 DNA reads as TGTGCCAGCAGATGGACAGGGATGGTCGGGGAGCTGTTTTTT. The encoded protein is CASRWTGMVGELFF.

CDR3 in DNA: TGTGCCAGCAGTGAAGTAACCGCTAATGAAAAACTGTTTTTT. Protein product: CASSEVTANEKLFF. This sequence joins TRBV2 and TRBJ1-4, with D hard to call. V was shortened by 1 base and J by 3 bases, with 6 bases between the two germline ends. Germline lookup yields CDR1 SNHLY and CDR2 FYNNEI. The CDR3 contains 14 residues.

The rearrangement links TRBV20-1 to TRBJ2-7; possibly TRBD2 for D (6 bases). CDR1 is DFQATT, CDR2 SNEGSKA, per germline (reference sequence). This CDR3 comprises 14 residues. The V end was cut by 6 bases, the J end by 5 bases, with 20 bases between. The chain's CDR3 is CSAKKAGPGDEQYF. The CDR3 DNA is TGCAGTGCCAAAAAGGCGGGGCCCGGGGACGAGCAGTACTTC.

The chain is built from TRBV30 and TRBJ1-1, with 10 bases identical to TRBD1. The junction had 5 bases not matched to a gene; V was cut back by 6 bases and J by 4 bases. Germline V gives CDR1 GTSNPN, CDR2 SVGIG (reference sequence). The length of the CDR3 is 13 residues. The CDR3 DNA is TGTGCCTGCACCGGGACAGGGGCCACTGAAGCTTTCTTT. Translating it yields CACTGTGATEAFF.

This clonotype has only a few counts. The chain recombines TRBV6-5 with TRBJ2-2, with 8 bases matching TRBD2. Unmatched junction bases numbered 6, after V lost 5 bases and J lost 4 bases. The CDR3 has 15 amino acids. The germline V gene has CDR1 MNHEY and CDR2 SVGAGI. The CDR3 sequence is CASSPGGLGTGELFF. CDR3 bases: TGTGCCAGCAGTCCGGGGGGGCTGGGCACCGGGGAGCTGTTTTTT.

The V gene is TRBV5-6, the J gene TRBJ1-5; 7 nucleotides line up with TRBD1. V lost 4 bases, J lost 1 base, and 5 bases stayed unmatched. CDR3 length equals 15 residues. The germline gives CDR1 SGHDT, CDR2 YYEEEE. The CDR3 sequence is CASSLRQGSNQPQHF. Written as DNA, the CDR3 is TGTGCCAGCAGCCTGAGACAGGGAAGCAATCAGCCCCAGCATTTT.

This clonotype occurred a few times. The chain employs TRBV6-2 or TRBV6-3 and TRBJ2-1; 9 nucleotides align to TRBD2. Germline V gene lookup returns CDR1 MNHEY and CDR2 SVGEGT. The CDR3 totals 12 residues. The V gene end was trimmed by 6 bases and the J gene end by 14 bases; junction bases not matched to a gene: 8. The CDR3 DNA reads TGTGCCAGCAGGACCGGGACTAGCTGGGAGTTCTTC. This sequence encodes CASRTGTSWEFF.

Here the CDR3 DNA reads TGTGCCAGCAGCGTAAGGTTGGAAAGCCTGGCAGATACGCAGTATTTT. Translating gives CASSVRLESLADTQYF. The chain links TRBV9 to TRBJ2-3; no definite D call. This CDR3 spans 16 amino acids. Per the germline V gene, CDR1 is SGDLS and CDR2 is YYNGEE. The V gene lost 1 base and the J gene lost 4 bases, with 16 bases spanning the gap.

The sample holds many counts of this clonotype. This chain links TRBV5-6 with TRBJ2-1, with 9 bases identical to TRBD2. CDR1 and CDR2 (germline): SGHDT, YYEEEE. Losses at the gene ends were 2 bases for V and 8 bases for J; bases not matched to a gene: 5. This CDR3 comprises 14 residues. As DNA, the CDR3 is TGTGCCAGCAGCTTAGTAGCGGGGGTACATGAGCAGTTCTTC. Translation: CASSLVAGVHEQFF.

This clonotype has a handful of counts. The chain joins TRBV4-3 to TRBJ2-7; unclear D gene. V lost 3 bases and J 3 bases, leaving 6 bases between the germline ends. CDR1 and CDR2 (germline): LGHNA, YSLEER. CDR3 length: 12 residues. In nucleotides, the CDR3 is TGCGCCAGCAGCCAGACGGGCTACGAGCAGTACTTC. Translation gives CASSQTGYEQYF.

The V call is TRBV3-1, the J call TRBJ1-5; 7 positions agree with TRBD1. Germline trimming cut 1 base from V and 8 bases from J; bases unmatched to any gene: 5. CDR1 LGHDT and CDR2 YNNKEL come from the germline V gene (reference sequence). This CDR3 has 14 residues. CDR3 bases: TGTGCCAGCAGCCAAGTCGGACAGGCTGAGCCCCAGCATTTT. Protein: CASSQVGQAEPQHF. Complete variable domain (other parts from reference TRBV3-1 and TRBJ1-5): DTAVSQTPKYLVTQMGNDKSIKCEQNLGHDTMYWYKQDSKKFLKIMFSYNNKELIINETVPNRFSPKSPDKAHLNLHINSLELGDSAVYFCASSQVGQAEPQHFGDGTRLSIL.

This clonotype has only a few counts. This chain links TRBV5-1 with TRBJ2-1, with 11 positions matching TRBD2. The V segment lost 0 bases and the J segment 0 bases; nucleotides outside the gene matches: 8. The CDR3 runs 19 residues. Germline CDR1 is SGHRS and CDR2 is YFSETQ. The CDR3: CASSLVGLAGGVSYNEQFF. The CDR3 DNA reads TGCGCCAGCAGCTTGGTCGGGCTAGCGGGGGGAGTCTCCTACAATGAGCAGTTCTTC.